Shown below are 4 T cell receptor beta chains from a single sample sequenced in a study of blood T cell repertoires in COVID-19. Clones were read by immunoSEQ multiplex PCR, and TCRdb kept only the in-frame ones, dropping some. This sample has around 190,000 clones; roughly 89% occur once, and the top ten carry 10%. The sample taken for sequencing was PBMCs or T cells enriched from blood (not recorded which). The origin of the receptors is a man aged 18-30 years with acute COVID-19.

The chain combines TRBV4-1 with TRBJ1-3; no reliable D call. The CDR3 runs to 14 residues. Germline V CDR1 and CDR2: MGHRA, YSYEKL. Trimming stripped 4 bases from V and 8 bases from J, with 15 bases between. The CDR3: CASSPSEALDTIYF. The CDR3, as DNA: TGCGCCAGCAGCCCCAGCGAAGCCCTGGACACCATATATTTT.

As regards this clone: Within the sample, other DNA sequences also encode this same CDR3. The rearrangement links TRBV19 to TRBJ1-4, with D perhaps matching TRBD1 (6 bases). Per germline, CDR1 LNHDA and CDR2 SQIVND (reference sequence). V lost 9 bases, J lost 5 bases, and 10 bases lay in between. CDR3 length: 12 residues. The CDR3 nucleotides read TGTGCCAGCCAGAGGGGGAATGAAAAACTGTTTTTT. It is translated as CASQRGNEKLFF.

DNA of the CDR3: TGTGCCAGCACCCCCTTATCCAGCGGGGGGCCCCAGCATTTT. Translation gives CASTPLSSGGPQHF. V and J are TRBV27 and TRBJ1-5, with D perhaps TRBD1 (5 bases). The CDR3 is 14 residues long. V lost 7 bases and J 9 bases, leaving 19 bases between the germline ends. Germline-derived CDR1 and CDR2 are MNHEY and SMNVEV (reference sequence).

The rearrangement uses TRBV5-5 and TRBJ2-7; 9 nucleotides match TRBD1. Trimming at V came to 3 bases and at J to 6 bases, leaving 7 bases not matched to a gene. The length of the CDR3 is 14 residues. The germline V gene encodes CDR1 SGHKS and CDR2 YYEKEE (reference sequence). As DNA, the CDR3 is TGTGCCAGCAGCTGGGGACAGGGTAGAAGCGAGCAGTACTTC. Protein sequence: CASSWGQGRSEQYF.